Listed here is a single T cell receptor beta chain. The antigen is not known. Sequencing used immunoSEQ version 4 in survey mode. Repertoires were generated with immunoSEQ multiplex PCR, while TCRdb's copy carries only in-frame clones and drops some. Among roughly 20,000 clones listed, roughly two thirds were seen once. This sample was included in a study of persistence of HIV-infected CD4 T cells. General study points: Degenerate expanded CDR3beta sequences were enriched among CMV- and Gag-responding cells.

Stimulation used approximately 10 ug/mL lysate from CMV-infected fibroblasts. Sorting of responding CD4+ T cells relied on upregulated CD40 ligand together with CD69. Plasma HIV-1 RNA stayed below 50 copies/mL for at least 4 years. Stimulated PBMCs had first been depleted of CD8+ T cells. For about 20 hours, CD8-depleted PBMCs received anti-CD28/CD49d costimulation, a CD40-blocking antibody and enfuvirtide. Specimen: CD4+ T cells sorted from PBMCs after approximately 19-hour stimulation, collected from a patient who received antiretroviral therapy. The origin of this receptor is an adult woman with HIV who was CMV-seropositive.

The CDR3 bases are TGCGCCAGCAGCGTCGGACAGGGCACAACTAATGAAAAACTGTTTTTT. It specifies CASSVGQGTTNEKLFF. The chain uses TRBV5-1 and TRBJ1-4; 8 bases map to TRBD1. The CDR3 consists of 16 residues. V lost 4 bases, J lost 0 bases, and 5 bases stayed unmatched. Germline lookup yields CDR1 SGHRS and CDR2 YFSETQ. Based on the CDR3 plus reference TRBV5-1 and TRBJ1-4, the full variable domain is KAGVTQTPRYLIKTRGQQVTLSCSPISGHRSVSWYQQTPGQGLQFLFEYFSETQRNKGNFPGRFSGRQFSNSRSEMNVSTLELGDSALYLCASSVGQGTTNEKLFFGSGTQLSVL.